This T cell receptor (beta chain) was sequenced during a study of cytomegalovirus exposure and HLA in healthy donors. Regarding the study as a whole: Reports showed the classifier diagnosing cytomegalovirus status with high specificity and sensitivity.

PCR involved 60 Vbeta and 13 Jbeta primers. Using immunoSEQ multiplex PCR, the repertoire was profiled, and TCRdb retains in-frame clones only, with some absent. The sample lists roughly 180,000 clones; about four fifths were seen once. The CDR3 covers 15 residues. V lost 3 bases and J lost 4; bases outside the gene matches: 8. CDR1 SGHRS and CDR2 YFSETQ come from the germline V gene. With respect to this clone: Its antigen remains unidentified.

The sequenced sample consisted of PBMCs. The chain combines TRBV5-1 with TRBJ2-5; 8 bases match TRBD2. The clonotype was recovered from a female donor in good health and CMV-seronegative. The CDR3 DNA is TGCGCCAGCAGCTGGACGGGGGGGTCATTAGAGACCCAGTACTTC. Translation: CASSWTGGSLETQYF. The full variable domain, in which reference TRBV5-1 and TRBJ2-5 provide the parts outside the CDR3, is KAGVTQTPRYLIKTRGQQVTLSCSPISGHRSVSWYQQTPGQGLQFLFEYFSETQRNKGNFPGRFSGRQFSNSRSEMNVSTLELGDSALYLCASSWTGGSLETQYFGPGTRLLVL.